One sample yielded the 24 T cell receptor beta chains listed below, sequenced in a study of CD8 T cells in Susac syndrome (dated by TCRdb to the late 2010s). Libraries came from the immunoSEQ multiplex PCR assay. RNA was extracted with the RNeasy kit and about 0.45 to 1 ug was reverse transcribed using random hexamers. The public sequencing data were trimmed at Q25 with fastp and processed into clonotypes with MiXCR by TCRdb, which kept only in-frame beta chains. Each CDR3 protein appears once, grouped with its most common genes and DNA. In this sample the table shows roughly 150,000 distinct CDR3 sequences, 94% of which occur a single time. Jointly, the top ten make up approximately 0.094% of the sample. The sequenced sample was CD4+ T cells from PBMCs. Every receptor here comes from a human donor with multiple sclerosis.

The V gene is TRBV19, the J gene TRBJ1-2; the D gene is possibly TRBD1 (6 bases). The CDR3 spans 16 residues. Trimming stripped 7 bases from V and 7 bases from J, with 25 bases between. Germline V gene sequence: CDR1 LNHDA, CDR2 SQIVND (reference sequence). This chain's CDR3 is CASKAPDRPPIVGYTF. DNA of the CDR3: TGTGCCAGTAAAGCCCCTGACAGGCCGCCGATTGTTGGCTACACCTTC.

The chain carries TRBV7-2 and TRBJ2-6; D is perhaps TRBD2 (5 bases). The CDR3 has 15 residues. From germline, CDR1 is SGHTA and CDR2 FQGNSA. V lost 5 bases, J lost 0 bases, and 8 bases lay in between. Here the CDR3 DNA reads TGTGCCAGCAGCATTACTAGCTCTGGGGCCAACGTCCTGACTTTC. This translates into CASSITSSGANVLTF.

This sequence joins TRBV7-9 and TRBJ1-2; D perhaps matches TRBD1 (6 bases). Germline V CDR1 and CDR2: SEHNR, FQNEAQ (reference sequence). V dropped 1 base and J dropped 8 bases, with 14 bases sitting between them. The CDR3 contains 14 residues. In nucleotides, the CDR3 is TGTGCCAGCAGCTTAGTACAGGGCAGGAGGGGCTACACCTTC. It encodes CASSLVQGRRGYTF.

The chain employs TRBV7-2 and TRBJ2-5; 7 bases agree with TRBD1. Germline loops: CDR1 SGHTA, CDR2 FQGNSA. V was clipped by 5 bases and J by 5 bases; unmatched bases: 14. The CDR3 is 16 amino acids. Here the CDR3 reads CASSRGKWDSRETQYF. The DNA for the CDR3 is TGTGCCAGCAGCAGGGGGAAATGGGACAGCAGGGAGACCCAGTACTTC. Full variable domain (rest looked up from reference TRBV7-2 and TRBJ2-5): GAGVSQSPSNKVTEKGKDVELRCDPISGHTALYWYRQSLGQGLEFLIYFQGNSAPDKSGLPSDRFSAERTGGSVSTLTIQRTQQEDSAVYLCASSRGKWDSRETQYFGPGTRLLVL.

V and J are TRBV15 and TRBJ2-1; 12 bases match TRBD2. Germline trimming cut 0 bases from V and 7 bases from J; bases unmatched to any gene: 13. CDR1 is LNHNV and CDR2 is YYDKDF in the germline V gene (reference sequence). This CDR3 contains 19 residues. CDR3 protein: CATSREPSGRAVVRNEQFF. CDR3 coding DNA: TGTGCCACCAGCAGAGAGCCTAGCGGGAGGGCCGTAGTAAGGAATGAGCAGTTCTTC.

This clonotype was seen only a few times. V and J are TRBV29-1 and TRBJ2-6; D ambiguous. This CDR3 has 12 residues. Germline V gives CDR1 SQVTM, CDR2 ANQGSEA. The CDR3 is CSVAAGANVLTF. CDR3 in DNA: TGCAGTGTGGCCGCTGGGGCCAACGTCCTGACTTTC.

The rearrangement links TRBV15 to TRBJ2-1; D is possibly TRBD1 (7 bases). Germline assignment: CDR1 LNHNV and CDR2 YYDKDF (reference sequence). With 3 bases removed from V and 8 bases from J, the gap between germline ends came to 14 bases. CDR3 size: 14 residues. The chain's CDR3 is CATSRQSRGDEQFF. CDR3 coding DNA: TGTGCCACCAGCAGGCAGAGCAGGGGGGATGAGCAGTTCTTC.

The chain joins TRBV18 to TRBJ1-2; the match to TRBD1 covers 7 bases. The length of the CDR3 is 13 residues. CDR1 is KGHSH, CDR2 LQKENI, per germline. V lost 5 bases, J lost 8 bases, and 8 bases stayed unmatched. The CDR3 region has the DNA TGTGCCAGCTCAGCAGACGACAGGGCCGGCTACACCTTC. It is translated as CASSADDRAGYTF.

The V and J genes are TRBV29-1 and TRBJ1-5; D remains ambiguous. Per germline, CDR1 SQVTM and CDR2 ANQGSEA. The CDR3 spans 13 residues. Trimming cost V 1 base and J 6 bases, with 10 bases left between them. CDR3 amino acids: CSVEGEGGQPQHF. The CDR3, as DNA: TGCAGCGTTGAAGGGGAAGGCGGTCAGCCCCAGCATTTT.

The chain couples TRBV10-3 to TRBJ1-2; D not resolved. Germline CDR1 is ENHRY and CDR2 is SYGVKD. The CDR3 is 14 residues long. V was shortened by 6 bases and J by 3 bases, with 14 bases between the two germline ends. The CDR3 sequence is CAIRGSLSDYGYTF. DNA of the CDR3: TGTGCCATCAGAGGCAGTCTATCGGACTATGGCTACACCTTC.

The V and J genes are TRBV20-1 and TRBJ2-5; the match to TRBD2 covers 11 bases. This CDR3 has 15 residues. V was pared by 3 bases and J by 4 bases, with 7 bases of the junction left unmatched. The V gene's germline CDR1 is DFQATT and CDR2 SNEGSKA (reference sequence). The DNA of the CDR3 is TGCAGTGCTAGGCGGACTAGCGGGCCAGGAGAGACCCAGTACTTC. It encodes CSARRTSGPGETQYF.

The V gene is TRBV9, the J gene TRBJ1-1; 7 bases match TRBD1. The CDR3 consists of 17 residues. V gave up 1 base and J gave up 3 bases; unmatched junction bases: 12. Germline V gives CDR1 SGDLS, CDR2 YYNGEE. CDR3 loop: CASSVYPSSTGYTEAFF. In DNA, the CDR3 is TGTGCCAGCAGCGTATATCCCTCATCGACAGGGTACACTGAAGCTTTCTTT.

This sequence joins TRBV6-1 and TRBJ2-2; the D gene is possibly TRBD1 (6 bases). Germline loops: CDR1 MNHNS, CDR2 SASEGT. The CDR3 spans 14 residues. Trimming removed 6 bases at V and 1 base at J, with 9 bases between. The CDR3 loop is CASRVTGNTGELFF. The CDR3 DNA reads TGTGCCAGCAGGGTGACAGGGAACACCGGGGAGCTGTTTTTT.

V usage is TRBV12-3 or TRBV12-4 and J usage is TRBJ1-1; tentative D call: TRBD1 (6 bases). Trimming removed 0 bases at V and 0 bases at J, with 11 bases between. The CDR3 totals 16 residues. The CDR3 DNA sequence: TGTGCCAGCAGTTTAGCGCTAGGGGGGATGAACACTGAAGCTTTCTTT. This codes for CASSLALGGMNTEAFF.

The CDR3 sequence: CASSDSPGVRGETQYF. The CDR3 DNA follows: TGTGCCAGCAGTGACAGCCCGGGAGTTCGGGGAGAGACCCAGTACTTC. This chain joins TRBV25-1 and TRBJ2-5; possible D gene TRBD2, 6 bases. Germline CDR1 and CDR2: MGHDK and SYGVNS. The CDR3 is made up of 16 amino acids. The germline V and J ends were trimmed by 3 bases and 4 bases, with 18 bases remaining between them. Filled out from reference TRBV25-1 and TRBJ2-5, the complete variable domain reads EADIYQTPRYLVIGTGKKITLECSQTMGHDKMYWYQQDPGMELHLIHYSYGVNSTEKGDLSSESTVSRIRTEHFPLTLESARPSHTSQYLCASSDSPGVRGETQYFGPGTRLLVL.

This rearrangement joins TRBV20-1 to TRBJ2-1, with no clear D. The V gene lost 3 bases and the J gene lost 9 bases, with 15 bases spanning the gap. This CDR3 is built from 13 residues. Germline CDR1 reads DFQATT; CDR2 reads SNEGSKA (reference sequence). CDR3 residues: CSASVPGRVEQFF. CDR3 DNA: TGCAGTGCTAGTGTGCCCGGAAGGGTTGAGCAGTTCTTC.

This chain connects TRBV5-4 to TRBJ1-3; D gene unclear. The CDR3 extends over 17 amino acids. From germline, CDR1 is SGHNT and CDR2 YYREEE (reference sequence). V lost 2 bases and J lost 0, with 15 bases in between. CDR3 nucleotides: TGTGCCAGCAGCTTATCACGTGGCGGGAGCTCTGGAAACACCATATATTTT. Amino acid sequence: CASSLSRGGSSGNTIYF.

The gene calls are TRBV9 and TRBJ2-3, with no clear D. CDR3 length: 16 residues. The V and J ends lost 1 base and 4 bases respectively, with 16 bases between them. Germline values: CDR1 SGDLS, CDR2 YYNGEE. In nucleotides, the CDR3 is TGTGCCAGCAGCGTATCGGTTCTTCTAACTCCAGATACGCAGTATTTT. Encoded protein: CASSVSVLLTPDTQYF. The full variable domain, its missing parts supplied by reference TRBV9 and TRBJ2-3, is DSGVTQTPKHLITATGQRVTLRCSPRSGDLSVYWYQQSLDQGLQFLIQYYNGEERAKGNILERFSAQQFPDLHSELNLSSLELGDSALYFCASSVSVLLTPDTQYFGPGTRLTVL.

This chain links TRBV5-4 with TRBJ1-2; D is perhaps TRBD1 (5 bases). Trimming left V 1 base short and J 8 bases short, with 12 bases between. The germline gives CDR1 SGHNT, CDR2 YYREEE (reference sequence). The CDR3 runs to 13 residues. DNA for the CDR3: TGTGCCAGCAGCTTGACTGGAAGGGACGGCTACACCTTC. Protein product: CASSLTGRDGYTF.

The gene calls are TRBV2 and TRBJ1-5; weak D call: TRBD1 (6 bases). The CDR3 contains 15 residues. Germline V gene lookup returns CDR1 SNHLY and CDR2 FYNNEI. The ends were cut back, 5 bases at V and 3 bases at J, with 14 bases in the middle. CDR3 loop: CASSLQGMANQPQHF. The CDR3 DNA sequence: TGTGCCAGCAGTCTACAGGGAATGGCCAATCAGCCCCAGCATTTT.

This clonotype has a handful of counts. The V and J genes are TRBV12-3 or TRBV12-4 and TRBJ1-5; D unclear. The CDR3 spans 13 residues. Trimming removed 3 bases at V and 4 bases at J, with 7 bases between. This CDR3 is CASSLGRNQPQHF. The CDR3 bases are TGTGCCAGCAGTTTGGGGAGAAATCAGCCCCAGCATTTT.

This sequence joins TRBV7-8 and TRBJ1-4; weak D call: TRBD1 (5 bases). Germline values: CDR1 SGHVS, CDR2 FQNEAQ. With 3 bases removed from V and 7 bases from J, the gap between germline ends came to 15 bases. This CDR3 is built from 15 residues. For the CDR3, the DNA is TGTGCCAGCAGCTTCGCCGGGAAGAGGGGTGAAAAACTGTTTTTT. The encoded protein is CASSFAGKRGEKLFF.

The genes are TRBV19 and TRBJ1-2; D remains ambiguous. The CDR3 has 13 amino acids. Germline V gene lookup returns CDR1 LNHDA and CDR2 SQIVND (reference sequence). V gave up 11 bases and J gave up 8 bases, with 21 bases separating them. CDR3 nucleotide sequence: TGTGCCTCAAAGCAGGTTGAATCCATCGGCTACACCTTC. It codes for CASKQVESIGYTF.

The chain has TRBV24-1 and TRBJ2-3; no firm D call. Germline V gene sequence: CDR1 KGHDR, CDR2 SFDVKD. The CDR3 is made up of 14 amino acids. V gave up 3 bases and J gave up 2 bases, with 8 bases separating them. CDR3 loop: CATSDARNTDTQYF. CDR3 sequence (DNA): TGTGCCACCAGTGATGCCCGGAACACAGATACGCAGTATTTT.